Sequencing of this T cell receptor (beta chain) was carried out in a study of blood T cell repertoires in COVID-19. Study summary: Specimens from acute and convalescent COVID-19 originated in the United States, Italy and Spain. Sources were T cells, B-cell-depleted T cells, or PBMCs; the material itself was cDNA or gDNA.

This clone was observed once. Authors' processing steps: Researchers report that nucleated cell counts were estimated from reference gene primer amplification. TCRdb's copy holds only in-frame clones and misses some; the assay was immunoSEQ multiplex PCR. D and trimming come from the DNA, and the V and J calls and clone size come from that table. This sample carries roughly 90,000 clones, approximately 83% of them seen once, and the ten largest clones take approximately 31%. CDR3 length: 17 amino acids. V gave up 4 bases and J gave up 0 bases; unmatched junction bases: 2. Per the germline V gene, CDR1 is MGHRA and CDR2 is YSYEKL.

The sequenced sample was peripheral blood. The TCR sequence derives from an elderly woman with active or convalescent COVID-19. The chain recombines TRBV4-1 with TRBJ2-1; 14 bases align to TRBD2. The CDR3: CASSRTSGRSSYNEQFF. The CDR3 coding sequence is TGCGCCAGCAGCCGGACTAGCGGGAGGAGCTCCTACAATGAGCAGTTCTTC.